This entry describes one T cell receptor (beta chain). Trimming left V 4 bases short and J 1 base short, with 14 bases between. The CDR3 contains 15 residues. Germline V CDR1 and CDR2: SGHNT, YYREEE (reference sequence). TCRdb's table, derived via immunoSEQ multiplex PCR, lists solely in-frame clones and lacks some. The sample has approximately 60,000 clones, about 90% seen once. The source of the sample is a study of T cell changes during pregnancy in multiple sclerosis. Sequencing used peripheral blood, obtained in the third trimester of pregnancy. This clonotype was sampled from a female donor in good health, enrolled as a control in a pregnancy study. The chain couples TRBV5-4 to TRBJ2-5; D might be TRBD1 (6 bases). CDR3 residues: CASSPGTLVQETQYF. The CDR3 DNA reads TGTGCCAGCAGCCCCGGGACACTGGTCCAAGAGACCCAGTACTTC.